This TCR beta chain emerged from a study of cytomegalovirus exposure and HLA in healthy donors. This clone was seen more than once but under ten times. Its target is unknown. PCR employed 60 Vbeta and 13 Jbeta primers. TCRdb's copy holds only in-frame clones and misses some; the assay was immunoSEQ multiplex PCR. Seen here are 150,000 to 180,000 clones, approximately 74% observed once, and the top ten hold 2% to 2.5%. Trimming shortened V by 7 bases and J by 6 bases, and 19 bases separated the two germline ends. The germline gives CDR1 SGHRS, CDR2 YFSETQ. This CDR3 spans 15 amino acids. Study-level points and caveats: Within the data, a cluster of highly shared sequence variants was likely a sequencing artifact. Analysis performed later showed TCR beta chains linked to HLA being more clonally expanded than equally common others.

The specimen was PBMCs. The V call is TRBV5-1, the J call TRBJ2-2; D is undetermined. The TCR sequence derives from a man between 25 and 39 years old in good health and CMV-seronegative. This CDR3 reads CASGQSSSWSGELFF. CDR3 nucleotides: TGCGCCAGCGGGCAATCGTCCAGTTGGTCCGGGGAGCTGTTTTTT.